This T cell receptor (beta chain) was documented in a study of graft-versus-host responses after intestinal transplantation. At the level of the study: Transplantation in recipients was multivisceral, liver-intestinal, or isolated intestinal. Among the recipients, all got anti-thymocyte globulin induction and then tacrolimus and steroids for about 3 years. General study points: Elevated graft-versus-host to host-versus-graft clonal ratios in allografts were recorded for patients with graft-donor T cell macrochimerism.

With regard to this clone: What it binds is unknown.

Here immunoSEQ multiplex PCR was the method, and the copy in TCRdb shows in-frame clones only, minus some. The table lists 100,000 or so clones, about 94% of them singletons. V was pared by 0 bases and J by 3 bases, with 18 bases between. Germline CDR1 reads SGHKS; CDR2 reads YYEKEE (reference sequence). The CDR3 runs 18 residues. The chain recombines TRBV5-5 with TRBJ1-4, with a possible D match to TRBD1 (5 bases). This sequence was found in a human donor who received an intestinal transplant. The material was unstimulated CD4+ T cells sorted from spleen or lymph node cells, obtained before intestinal transplant. DNA of the CDR3: TGTGCCAGCAGCTTGGGGACACCCCTTCCAGTTGCTAATGAAAAACTGTTTTTT. This encodes CASSLGTPLPVANEKLFF.